A single sample gave rise to the 32 T cell receptor beta chains below, sequenced in a study of human T cells and chemical hapten exposure. TCRdb used MiXCR to reprocess the RACE reads, holding one entry per CDR3 protein. The sample lists about 120,000 distinct CDR3 sequences, 11% seen once, with around 2.4% in the top ten. The sample's time point: patch test 3, about 24 weeks after DPC sensitization. Treatment denoted: therapeutic diphenylcyclopropenone sensitization with weekly scalp DPC. Here the sequenced sample was whole blood, taken in connection with sensitization to the hapten diphenylcyclopropenone (DPC). All receptors derive from a woman in her forties or fifties with alopecia areata. Some clones in this sample may be carry-over from other donors' samples.

This clonotype was seen only a few times. This rearrangement joins TRBV2 to TRBJ1-2; D is uncertain. This CDR3 is 15 amino acids long. V lost 3 bases and J lost 4, with 15 bases in between. The germline gives CDR1 SNHLY, CDR2 FYNNEI. This CDR3 is CASSDVSNTGYGYTF. The CDR3 region has the DNA TGTGCCAGCAGTGATGTGAGCAATACGGGCTATGGCTACACCTTC.

This clonotype was counted a few times. This sequence joins TRBV12-3 or TRBV12-4 and TRBJ2-3; 10 bases agree with TRBD2. V lost 5 bases to trimming and J lost 5 bases; unmatched junction nucleotides: 7. This CDR3 comprises 15 residues. CDR3 sequence (DNA): TGTGCCAGCAGTCCCGGACTAGCGGTTGGAGATACGCAGTATTTT. Protein sequence: CASSPGLAVGDTQYF.

The rearrangement uses TRBV5-4 and TRBJ1-3; D is unresolved. V lost 1 base to trimming and J lost 4 bases, with 12 bases between them. Germline CDR1 is SGHNT and CDR2 is YYREEE (reference sequence). CDR3 length: 15 amino acids. CDR3 coding DNA: TGTGCCAGCAGCTTGAATGAGCGGGCGGGAAACACCATATATTTT. Translated: CASSLNERAGNTIYF.

This clonotype was seen a few times. This sequence joins TRBV20-1 and TRBJ2-7; maybe TRBD1 (5 bases). This CDR3 region has 11 residues. Germline V gene lookup returns CDR1 DFQATT and CDR2 SNEGSKA (reference sequence). Trimming took 3 bases from V and 7 from J, leaving 10 bases between them. CDR3 DNA sequence: TGCAGTGCTAGGTATCAGGGTGAGCAGTACTTC. As protein: CSARYQGEQYF.

CDR3 nucleotides: TGTGCCATCAGTGAGTCGATGGCCAATACTGATACGCAGTATTTT. This sequence encodes CAISESMANTDTQYF. V gene TRBV10-3 combines with J gene TRBJ2-3, with D unclear. V lost 0 bases and J 6 bases, leaving 13 bases between the germline ends. The length of the CDR3 is 15 residues. Germline V gene sequence: CDR1 ENHRY, CDR2 SYGVKD.

The table lists this clonotype with many counts. The chain uses TRBV12-3 or TRBV12-4 and TRBJ2-3, with 8 bases lining up with TRBD2. V dropped 5 bases and J dropped 6; count of bases not matched to a gene: 7. This CDR3 comprises 14 residues. CDR3: CASSQRGTGDTQYF. CDR3 coding DNA: TGTGCCAGCAGTCAGCGGGGGACTGGGGATACGCAGTATTTT.

The rearrangement links TRBV12-3 or TRBV12-4 to TRBJ2-1; 8 positions match TRBD2. The trim removed 3 bases at V and 8 bases at J, leaving 6 bases unmatched. This CDR3 region has 14 residues. The CDR3 DNA reads as TGTGCCAGCAGTTTTGTACTAGCGGCGGATGAGCAGTTCTTC. Protein sequence: CASSFVLAADEQFF.

In this sample, this clonotype turned up a few times. This chain joins TRBV24-1 and TRBJ2-5; D gene unclear. Germline loops: CDR1 KGHDR, CDR2 SFDVKD. V was shortened by 7 bases and J by 0 bases, with 11 bases between the two germline ends. The CDR3 runs to 14 residues. CDR3 protein: CATRGLMYQETQYF. CDR3 coding DNA: TGTGCCACCAGAGGCCTTATGTACCAAGAGACCCAGTACTTC.

This clonotype has only a few counts. The gene calls are TRBV4-1 and TRBJ2-6, with D perhaps given as TRBD1 or TRBD2 (5 bases each). The germline gives CDR1 MGHRA, CDR2 YSYEKL. This CDR3 has 19 residues. The ends were cut back, 4 bases at V and 0 bases at J, with 19 bases in the middle. Here the CDR3 reads CASSPFEGQTSSGANVLTF. The CDR3 DNA reads TGCGCCAGCAGCCCCTTCGAGGGGCAGACGAGCTCTGGGGCCAACGTCCTGACTTTC.

This clonotype was counted a few times. The chain is built from TRBV14 and TRBJ1-1, with TRBD1 matching over 11 bases. This CDR3 contains 13 residues. CDR1 is SGHDN, CDR2 FVKESK, per germline. The junction had 5 bases not matched to a gene; V was cut back by 9 bases and J by 5 bases. The chain's CDR3 is CASSGTGGTEAFF. The DNA for the CDR3 is TGTGCCAGTTCCGGGACAGGGGGGACTGAAGCTTTCTTT.

This rearrangement joins TRBV25-1 to TRBJ1-6; a weak D match, TRBD1 (5 bases). The CDR3 extends over 15 amino acids. Trimming took 2 bases from V and 5 from J, leaving 10 bases between them. CDR1 is MGHDK and CDR2 is SYGVNS in the germline V gene. The CDR3 is CASSEAGRNNSPLHF. The DNA of the CDR3 is TGTGCCAGCAGTGAAGCAGGGAGAAATAATTCACCCCTCCACTTT.

This clonotype has more than one count but fewer than ten. The chain combines TRBV20-1 with TRBJ2-7; D is uncertain. Germline assignment: CDR1 DFQATT and CDR2 SNEGSKA (reference sequence). Deletions cut 0 bases from V and 3 bases from J, with 15 bases between. The CDR3 totals 15 residues. In DNA, the CDR3 is TGCAGTGCTAGAGACCCGCTAGTGGTTCACTACGAGCAGTACTTC. Protein sequence: CSARDPLVVHYEQYF.

This clonotype was seen a handful of times. The chain couples TRBV20-1 to TRBJ2-7; D is unresolved. V was pared by 6 bases and J by 3 bases, with 9 bases between. This CDR3 has 11 residues. Germline CDR1 and CDR2: DFQATT and SNEGSKA (reference sequence). Here the CDR3 reads CSAQTDYEQYF. CDR3 bases: TGCAGTGCCCAGACTGACTACGAGCAGTACTTC.

This clonotype was detected ten times or more. The rearrangement uses TRBV10-2 and TRBJ2-7; tentatively, D is TRBD2 (6 bases). Germline CDR1 is WSHSY and CDR2 is SAAADI. This CDR3 has 14 residues. With 5 bases removed from V and 3 bases from J, the gap between germline ends came to 14 bases. The CDR3 sequence: CASSLAGGVYEQYF. The DNA of the CDR3 is TGCGCCAGCAGTTTAGCCGGGGGTGTCTACGAGCAGTACTTC.

This clonotype was observed at least ten times. The rearrangement links TRBV20-1 to TRBJ2-3; D is uncertain. V was pared by 5 bases and J by 0 bases, with 12 bases between. Germline CDR1 is DFQATT and CDR2 is SNEGSKA (reference sequence). This CDR3 is 14 amino acids long. This CDR3 is CSAFLVASTDTQYF. CDR3 coding DNA: TGCAGTGCTTTCCTCGTTGCCAGCACAGATACGCAGTATTTT.

This chain links TRBV20-1 with TRBJ2-3; D not resolved. Germline V gene data show CDR1 as DFQATT and CDR2 as SNEGSKA (reference sequence). The CDR3 extends over 14 amino acids. V gave up 3 bases and J gave up 0 bases, with 10 bases separating them. CDR3 in DNA: TGCAGTGCTAGCGGTGTCGAAAGCACAGATACGCAGTATTTT. It specifies CSASGVESTDTQYF.

At least ten counts were recorded for this clonotype. J is TRBJ2-3 and V is TRBV7-2; 7 bases match TRBD2. The V and J ends lost 1 base and 2 bases, in that order; junction bases with no gene match: 6. Germline loops: CDR1 SGHTA, CDR2 FQGNSA. The CDR3 sequence is 16 residues long. This CDR3 reads CASSLGAGVATDTQYF. The CDR3 DNA is TGTGCCAGCAGCTTAGGGGCGGGAGTAGCCACAGATACGCAGTATTTT.

This rearrangement joins TRBV5-4 to TRBJ1-2; TRBD1 is a possible D gene (6 bases). The CDR3 consists of 15 residues. Germline V gene data show CDR1 as SGHNT and CDR2 as YYREEE (reference sequence). The ends were cut back, 3 bases at V and 4 bases at J, with 16 bases in the middle. This chain's CDR3 is CASSSRGGLSYGYTF. The DNA for the CDR3 is TGTGCCAGCAGCTCGAGGGGGGGGCTGAGCTATGGCTACACCTTC.

The chain uses TRBV29-1 and TRBJ2-1, with 11 bases identical to TRBD2. V shed 6 bases and J 4 bases; nucleotides not matched to a gene: 11. The CDR3 runs to 16 residues. Germline V lookup: CDR1 SQVTM, CDR2 ANQGSEA. This CDR3 reads CSVILGTSGWYNEQFF. CDR3 sequence (DNA): TGCAGCGTGATTTTAGGGACTAGCGGTTGGTACAATGAGCAGTTCTTC.

This clonotype turned up a few times. The chain carries TRBV6-2 or TRBV6-3 and TRBJ2-1; 7 bases agree with TRBD1. After removal of 2 bases from V and 8 bases from J, the junction contained 6 bases not matched to a gene. CDR1 and CDR2 (germline): MNHEY, SVGEGT. CDR3 length: 14 amino acids. The CDR3 coding sequence is TGTGCCAGCAGTTACCAAGGACAGGTGGATGAGCAGTTCTTC. Protein: CASSYQGQVDEQFF.

The V call is TRBV6-2 or TRBV6-3, the J call TRBJ2-3; D is unresolved. The CDR3 has 13 amino acids. Germline CDR1 MNHEY, CDR2 SVGEGT. V lost 6 bases and J 6 bases, leaving 13 bases between the germline ends. CDR3 amino acids: CASRRTGPDTQYF. The CDR3, as DNA: TGTGCCAGCAGACGGACCGGGCCGGATACGCAGTATTTT.

The rearrangement uses TRBV5-1 and TRBJ1-6; 7 nucleotides line up with TRBD1. Germline loops: CDR1 SGHRS, CDR2 YFSETQ. This CDR3 comprises 15 residues. The junction had 7 bases not matched to a gene; V was cut back by 4 bases and J by 6 bases. The CDR3 DNA follows: TGCGCCAGCAGCCCCCTGACAGGGATTAATTCACCCCTCCACTTT. The encoded protein is CASSPLTGINSPLHF.

The chain employs TRBV6-6 and TRBJ1-1, with TRBD1 matching 7 bases. V lost 6 bases to trimming and J lost 7 bases; unmatched junction nucleotides: 5. Germline V lookup: CDR1 MNHNY, CDR2 SVGAGI (reference sequence). This CDR3 has 12 residues. CDR3 region: CASRDRTIEAFF. The CDR3 nucleotides are TGTGCCAGCAGGGACAGGACGATTGAAGCTTTCTTT.

This clonotype was seen a few times. The chain joins TRBV27 to TRBJ1-5; 7 bases are a match to TRBD1. V lost 6 bases and J lost 1; bases outside the gene matches: 6. The CDR3 spans 15 residues. Germline values: CDR1 MNHEY, CDR2 SMNVEV (reference sequence). CDR3: CASSSQGWSNQPQHF. The CDR3 nucleotides read TGTGCCAGCAGCTCACAGGGGTGGAGCAATCAGCCCCAGCATTTT.

The CDR3 loop is CASSSESSGRTFF. CDR3 nucleotides: TGTGCCAGCAGTTCCGAGTCATCGGGGAGAACCTTTTTT. The chain combines TRBV6-6 with TRBJ1-4, with no clear D. The CDR3 is made up of 13 amino acids. V shed 4 bases and J shed 17 bases, with 20 bases lying between them. Per the germline V gene, CDR1 is MNHNY and CDR2 is SVGAGI (reference sequence).

This clonotype was seen many times. The V gene is TRBV6-1, the J gene TRBJ2-3; D may be TRBD2 (5 bases). Germline V gene data show CDR1 as MNHNS and CDR2 as SASEGT. The CDR3 sequence is 17 residues long. The V end lost 5 bases, the J end lost 0 bases, and 18 bases lay between the germline ends. The CDR3, as DNA: TGTGCCAGCAGTCATCTCGGACTCAGTGCTAGCACAGATACGCAGTATTTT. This encodes CASSHLGLSASTDTQYF.

The rearrangement uses TRBV5-1 and TRBJ2-7; 8 bases are a match to TRBD1. In germline, CDR1 is SGHRS, CDR2 YFSETQ. The CDR3 runs 16 residues. V dropped 0 bases and J dropped 3; count of bases not matched to a gene: 8. CDR3 region: CASSLDGTGRGYEQYF. CDR3 DNA: TGCGCCAGCAGCTTGGACGGGACAGGCCGGGGCTACGAGCAGTACTTC.

This clonotype appeared many times. J is TRBJ1-5 and V is TRBV7-9; possible D gene TRBD1, 5 bases. This CDR3 has 15 residues. Germline V gives CDR1 SEHNR, CDR2 FQNEAQ (reference sequence). V gave up 5 bases and J gave up 7 bases, with 18 bases separating them. As DNA, the CDR3 is TGTGCCAGCAGCAAACCCGCGGCGGGGGGACAGCCCCAGCATTTT. Translation gives CASSKPAAGGQPQHF.

V and J are TRBV4-2 and TRBJ2-3; 8 nucleotides agree with TRBD2. V lost 5 bases and J lost 4; bases outside the gene matches: 11. Germline loops: CDR1 LGHNA, CDR2 YNFKEQ. This CDR3 region has 16 residues. CDR3 amino acids: CASSVIEAGGSDTQYF. The CDR3 DNA is TGTGCCAGCAGCGTTATAGAGGCGGGGGGCTCAGATACGCAGTATTTT.

This clonotype has more than one count but fewer than ten. The CDR3 region is CASSYSSSFNYGYTF. CDR3 sequence (DNA): TGTGCCAGCAGTTACTCAAGCAGCTTTAACTATGGCTACACCTTC. The chain recombines TRBV6-5 with TRBJ1-2; no reliable D call. Trimming shortened V by 0 bases and J by 1 base, and 9 bases separated the two germline ends. The CDR3 loop spans 15 amino acids. Germline V CDR1 and CDR2: MNHEY, SVGAGI.

There are a few counts of this clonotype. The chain couples TRBV20-1 to TRBJ1-2; tentative D call: TRBD1 (6 bases). CDR1 and CDR2 from the germline V gene are DFQATT and SNEGSKA (reference sequence). The V end was cut by 6 bases, the J end by 4 bases, with 12 bases between. This CDR3 has 12 residues. The CDR3 DNA reads TGCAGTGCACTGTCAGGGGTCTATGGCTACACCTTC. Its translation is CSALSGVYGYTF.

This clonotype was found many times. CDR3 in amino acids: CASSQDSRSSYNEQFF. Written as DNA, the CDR3 is TGTGCCAGCAGCCAAGACTCGCGGAGCTCCTACAATGAGCAGTTCTTC. The chain carries TRBV3-1 and TRBJ2-1; D ambiguous. The CDR3 runs to 16 residues. Deletions cut 0 bases from V and 0 bases from J, with 9 bases between. Looked up from germline, CDR1 is LGHDT and CDR2 is YNNKEL (reference sequence).